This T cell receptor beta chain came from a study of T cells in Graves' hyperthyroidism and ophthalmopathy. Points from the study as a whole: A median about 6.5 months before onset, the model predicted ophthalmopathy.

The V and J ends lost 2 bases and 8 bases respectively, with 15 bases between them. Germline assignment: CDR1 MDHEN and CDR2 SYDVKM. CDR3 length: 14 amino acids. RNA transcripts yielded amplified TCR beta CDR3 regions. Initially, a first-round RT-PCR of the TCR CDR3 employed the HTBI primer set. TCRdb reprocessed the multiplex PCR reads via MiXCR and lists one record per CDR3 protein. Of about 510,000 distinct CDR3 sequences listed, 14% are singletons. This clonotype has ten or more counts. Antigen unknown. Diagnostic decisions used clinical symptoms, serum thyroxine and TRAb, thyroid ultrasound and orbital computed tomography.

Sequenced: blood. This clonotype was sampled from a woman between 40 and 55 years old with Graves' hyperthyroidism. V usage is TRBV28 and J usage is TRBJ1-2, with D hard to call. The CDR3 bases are TGTGCCAGCAGTTTAGATTCAGCCAAGTACGGCTACACCTTC. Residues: CASSLDSAKYGYTF.